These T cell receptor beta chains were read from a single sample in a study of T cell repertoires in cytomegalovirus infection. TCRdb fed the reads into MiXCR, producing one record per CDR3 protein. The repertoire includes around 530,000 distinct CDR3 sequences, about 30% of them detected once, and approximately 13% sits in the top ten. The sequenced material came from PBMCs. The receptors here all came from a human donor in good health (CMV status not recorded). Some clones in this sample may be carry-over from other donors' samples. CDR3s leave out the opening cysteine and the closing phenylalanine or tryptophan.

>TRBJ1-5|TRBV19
ASSIERGRVNQPQH
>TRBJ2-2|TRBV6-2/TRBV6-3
ASGGETGIVGWAAGELF
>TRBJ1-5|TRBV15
ATSNGQENSNQPQH
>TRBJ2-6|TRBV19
ASSPHWTVHSGANVLT
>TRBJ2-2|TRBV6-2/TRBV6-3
ASSPGQGLTGELF
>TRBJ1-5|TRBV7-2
ASSLDSQPQH
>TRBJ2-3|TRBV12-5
ASGLTGTSTDTQY
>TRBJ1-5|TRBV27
ASSLSSLVALESGFNQPQH
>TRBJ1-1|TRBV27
ASSFRQGFLRGAF
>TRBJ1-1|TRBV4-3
ASSQEWPFQNTEAF
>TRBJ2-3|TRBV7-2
ASSLLAGVDTQY
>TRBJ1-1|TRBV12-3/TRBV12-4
ASSPRIWAERIEAF
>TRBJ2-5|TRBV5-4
ASGTPTGETQY
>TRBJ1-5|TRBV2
ASSAQLNQPQH
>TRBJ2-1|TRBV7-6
ASSETGFSYNEQF
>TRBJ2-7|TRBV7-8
ASSPLGRENEQY
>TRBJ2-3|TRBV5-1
ASSAETSAQY
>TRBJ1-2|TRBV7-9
ASSYSGGVKSYGYT
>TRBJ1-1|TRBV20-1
RAPEGQDTEAF
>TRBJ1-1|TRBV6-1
ASKVGQYSAAF
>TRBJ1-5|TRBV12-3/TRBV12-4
ASSQGVQPQH
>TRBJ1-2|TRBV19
ASSIHRDRARYGYT
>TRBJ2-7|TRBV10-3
AISDEGYEQY
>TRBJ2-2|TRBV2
ASRETRDTGELF
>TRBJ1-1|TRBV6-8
ASSYSDRGGD
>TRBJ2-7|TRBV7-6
ASSPRTSGKYEQY
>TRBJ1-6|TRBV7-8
ASSLGGVGSPLH
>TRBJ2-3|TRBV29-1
SYFGEASSTDTQY
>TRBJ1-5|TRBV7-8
ASSLWGREQGGMQPQH
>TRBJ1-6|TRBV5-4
ASSRQGTNSPLH
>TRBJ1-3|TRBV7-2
ASSFFGTGRNTIY
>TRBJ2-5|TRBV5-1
ASSLAPGGETQY
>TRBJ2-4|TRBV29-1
SVEEGASGFYKNIQY
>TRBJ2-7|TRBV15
ATSRETAYEQY
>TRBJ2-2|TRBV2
ASSATGTGFPGELF
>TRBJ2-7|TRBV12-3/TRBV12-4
ASSPGQGMLGQY
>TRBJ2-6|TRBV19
ASSRGASGANVLT
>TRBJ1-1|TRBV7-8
ASSPGGGGTEAF
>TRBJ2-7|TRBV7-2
ASSLGWGVYEQY
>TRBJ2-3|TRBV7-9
ASSVSGSVPDTQY
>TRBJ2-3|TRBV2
ASRDGLAGVSTQY
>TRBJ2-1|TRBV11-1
ASRDGTGNNEQF
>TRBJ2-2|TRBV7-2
ASSLFQRGPGELF
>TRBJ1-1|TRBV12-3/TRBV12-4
ASSYTQNTEAF
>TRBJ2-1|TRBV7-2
ASMASGSTSYNEQF
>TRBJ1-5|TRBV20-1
SARVRGLYQPQH
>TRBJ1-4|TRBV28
ASSFMAATNEKLF